These 15 T cell receptor beta chains share one sample of origin, sequenced in a study of shared clonotypes between healthy human individuals. The protocol was immunoSEQ multiplex PCR, while the TCRdb copy is restricted to in-frame clones and leaves out a portion. The sample gives around 1,000,000 clones, roughly 80% of which show up once; about 0.94% is in the top ten. Material: memory CD4+ T cells from PBMCs. Subset described: CD45RA-negative fraction. Receptors were obtained from a man aged 18-30 years in good health. Some clones in this sample may be carry-over from other donors' samples.

The chain couples TRBV6-6 to TRBJ2-1, with 9 bases identical to TRBD2. V lost 6 bases, J lost 8 bases, and 14 bases stayed unmatched. CDR1 and CDR2 from the germline V gene are MNHNY and SVGAGI (reference sequence). The CDR3 contains 16 residues. The chain's CDR3 is CASSSFGGRAADEQFF. The CDR3, as DNA: TGTGCCAGCAGCTCATTCGGCGGGAGGGCCGCGGATGAGCAGTTCTTC.

This rearrangement joins TRBV4-2 to TRBJ2-3; possible D gene TRBD2, 6 bases. The CDR3 runs to 19 residues. Trimming pared 0 bases from V and 4 bases from J, leaving 23 bases between. Germline V CDR1 and CDR2: LGHNA, YNFKEQ. The CDR3 DNA reads TGTGCCAGCAGCCAAGATTTGGTCCGGGCTAGCGTGGTCGCAGATACGCAGTATTTT. Encoded protein: CASSQDLVRASVVADTQYF.

A word on this clone: The same CDR3 arises from other DNA sequences in this sample as well. The V and J genes are TRBV30 and TRBJ1-3; D is uncertain. The CDR3 is 15 amino acids. Germline V gene lookup returns CDR1 GTSNPN and CDR2 SVGIG (reference sequence). Trimming took 1 base from V and 1 from J, leaving 11 bases between them. In nucleotides, the CDR3 is TGTGCCTGGAGTGGGGAGGGTGGGTCTGGAAACACCATATATTTT. Translating it yields CAWSGEGGSGNTIYF.

CDR3 in amino acids: CASSVSGPDQPQHF. The CDR3 DNA sequence: TGTGCCAGCAGTGTATCGGGACCTGATCAGCCCCAGCATTTT. This rearrangement joins TRBV2 to TRBJ1-5, with a possible D match to TRBD1 (5 bases). The CDR3 is 14 residues long. V lost 4 bases, J lost 5 bases, and 12 bases lay in between. Germline V gene sequence: CDR1 SNHLY, CDR2 FYNNEI.

The gene calls are TRBV29-1 and TRBJ1-2, with D maybe TRBD1 (5 bases). Germline loops: CDR1 SQVTM, CDR2 ANQGSEA. Trimming cost V 3 bases and J 7 bases, with 15 bases left between them. The CDR3 runs to 13 residues. The CDR3 DNA follows: TGCAGCGTTGAGATAGGCGGGGCGGGTGGCTACACCTTC. It specifies CSVEIGGAGGYTF.

The table lists this clone with many counts. The chain is built from TRBV15 and TRBJ2-1; TRBD1 might be the D (5 bases). The CDR3 contains 13 residues. Germline V gene data show CDR1 as LNHNV and CDR2 as YYDKDF (reference sequence). Deletions cut 3 bases from V and 9 bases from J, with 12 bases between. As DNA, the CDR3 is TGTGCCACCAGCAGTCCGCCCAGGGTTGAGCAGTTCTTC. It yields the protein CATSSPPRVEQFF.

The chain has TRBV29-1 and TRBJ1-1; a possible D gene is TRBD1 (5 bases). Trimming removed 4 bases from V and 1 base from J, with 16 bases in between. Per the germline V gene, CDR1 is SQVTM and CDR2 is ANQGSEA. The CDR3 is 15 residues long. In DNA, the CDR3 is TGCAGCGTTGGAAGGGCCACAGGAGAGAACACTGAAGCTTTCTTT. Protein sequence: CSVGRATGENTEAFF.

The rearrangement joins TRBV5-1 to TRBJ2-7; TRBD2 matches at 7 bases. Looked up from germline, CDR1 is SGHRS and CDR2 is YFSETQ. The V and J ends lost 0 bases and 4 bases, in that order; junction bases with no gene match: 10. The CDR3 spans 16 residues. The CDR3 sequence is CASSLGSSREGYEQYF. The CDR3 DNA follows: TGCGCCAGCAGCTTGGGGAGTTCGAGGGAGGGGTACGAGCAGTACTTC.

This clone was counted once. J is TRBJ2-5 and V is TRBV18, with TRBD1 matching 7 bases. Germline lookup yields CDR1 KGHSH and CDR2 LQKENI. The trim removed 4 bases at V and 2 bases at J, leaving 4 bases unmatched. The CDR3 runs to 14 residues. DNA of the CDR3: TGTGCCAGCTCACGAAAGACAGGGCAAGAGACCCAGTACTTC. This gives the protein CASSRKTGQETQYF. The whole variable domain, filled in from reference TRBV18 and TRBJ2-5, reads NAGVMQNPRHLVRRRGQEARLRCSPMKGHSHVYWYRQLPEEGLKFMVYLQKENIIDESGMPKERFSAEFPKEGPSILRIQQVVRGDSAAYFCASSRKTGQETQYFGPGTRLLVL.

The rearrangement links TRBV6-5 to TRBJ2-7, with D possibly matching TRBD2 (6 bases). Trimming removed 5 bases from V and 5 bases from J, with 19 bases in between. The CDR3 totals 15 residues. Germline loops: CDR1 MNHEY, CDR2 SVGAGI. CDR3 loop: CASSLRGTLPDEQYF. CDR3 nucleotides: TGTGCCAGCAGTCTACGGGGGACCCTCCCCGACGAGCAGTACTTC.

This chain connects TRBV5-1 to TRBJ2-1, with D possibly being TRBD1 (6 bases). The CDR3 is made up of 14 amino acids. The germline CDR1 and CDR2 sequences are SGHRS and YFSETQ. The V end was cut by 1 base, the J end by 9 bases, with 14 bases between. This CDR3 reads CASSLMGAQGEQFF. DNA for the CDR3: TGCGCCAGCAGCTTGATGGGGGCGCAGGGTGAGCAGTTCTTC.

The chain has TRBV11-1 and TRBJ2-3; D gene unclear. V lost 4 bases to trimming and J lost 3 bases, with 11 bases between them. Germline values: CDR1 SGHAT, CDR2 FQDESV (reference sequence). The CDR3 is 14 residues long. The CDR3, as DNA: TGTGCCAGCAGCTCGTCCAGTTGGACAGATACGCAGTATTTT. Amino acids: CASSSSSWTDTQYF.

J is TRBJ1-1 and V is TRBV5-1; 8 bases align to TRBD1. Germline CDR1 and CDR2: SGHRS and YFSETQ. V shed 1 base and J 3 bases; nucleotides not matched to a gene: 5. CDR3 length: 15 amino acids. The CDR3 region has the DNA TGCGCCAGCAGCTTGTTAGGACAGGGCTACACTGAAGCTTTCTTT. Amino acids: CASSLLGQGYTEAFF.

The chain has TRBV30 and TRBJ1-2; D may be TRBD1 (5 bases). From germline, CDR1 is GTSNPN and CDR2 SVGIG (reference sequence). The CDR3 is made up of 14 amino acids. V was shortened by 0 bases and J by 7 bases, with 15 bases between the two germline ends. The CDR3, as DNA: TGTGCCTGGAGTGTAAACGCAGGGAATGGTGGCTACACCTTC. Protein: CAWSVNAGNGGYTF. Full variable domain (rest looked up from reference TRBV30 and TRBJ1-2): SQTIHQWPATLVQPVGSPLSLECTVEGTSNPNLYWYRQAAGRGLQLLFYSVGIGQISSEVPQNLSASRPQDRQFILSSKKLLLSDSGFYLCAWSVNAGNGGYTFGSGTRLTVV.

This clone was recorded a few times. This chain joins TRBV9 and TRBJ1-5; D call uncertain. Deletions cut 0 bases from V and 8 bases from J, with 12 bases between. The CDR3 length is 14 residues. Germline V gene lookup returns CDR1 SGDLS and CDR2 YYNGEE. CDR3 in amino acids: CASSVAGSGEPQHF. The CDR3 DNA reads TGTGCCAGCAGCGTAGCTGGGTCGGGAGAGCCCCAGCATTTT.